The 18 T cell receptor beta chains reported below all come from one sample, sequenced in a study of shared clonotypes between healthy human individuals. The data were produced by immunoSEQ multiplex PCR, yet TCRdb's version contains in-frame clones alone and is incomplete. The table includes about 2 million clones, approximately 95% detected once. Positively selected for CCR7, the CD45RO-negative cells used as naive CD8 cells excluded terminally differentiated effector memory CD45RA+ cells. Sequencing was carried out using naive CD8+ T cells sorted from blood. The receptors originated from a man in his late teens or twenties in good health.

V and J are TRBV28 and TRBJ2-3; TRBD2 agrees at 8 bases. The junction had 16 bases not matched to a gene; V was cut back by 2 bases and J by 6 bases. The CDR3 consists of 18 residues. The germline V gene encodes CDR1 MDHEN and CDR2 SYDVKM. CDR3 in amino acids: CASSLITRGGENWDTQYF. The CDR3 nucleotides are TGTGCCAGCAGTTTAATCACCCGGGGGGGGGAGAATTGGGATACGCAGTATTTT.

The rearrangement links TRBV4-3 to TRBJ2-1, with a weak D call TRBD2 (6 bases). Germline assignment: CDR1 LGHNA and CDR2 YSLEER. The CDR3 length is 14 residues. The ends were cut back, 4 bases at V and 4 bases at J, with 11 bases in the middle. CDR3 loop: CASSPHGTYNEQFF. The CDR3 bases are TGCGCCAGCAGCCCACACGGGACTTACAATGAGCAGTTCTTC.

The chain links TRBV9 to TRBJ2-5, with D perhaps TRBD1 or TRBD2 (5 bases each). V lost 0 bases and J lost 4, with 16 bases in between. The CDR3 is 16 residues long. Germline assignment: CDR1 SGDLS and CDR2 YYNGEE. The chain's CDR3 is CASSVAEGPGLETQYF. The CDR3 nucleotides are TGTGCCAGCAGCGTAGCCGAGGGACCGGGTCTAGAGACCCAGTACTTC.

The chain carries TRBV4-1 and TRBJ1-1; 7 positions agree with TRBD1. Trimming cost V 3 bases and J 2 bases; bases outside gene matches: 15. Germline-derived CDR1 and CDR2 are MGHRA and YSYEKL. The CDR3 spans 18 residues. CDR3 sequence reads: CASSQGDLHDRVNTEAFF. In nucleotides, the CDR3 is TGCGCCAGCAGCCAGGGTGACCTGCATGACAGGGTTAACACTGAAGCTTTCTTT.

CDR3 sequence: CASSSDRDLPEAFF. Written as DNA, the CDR3 is TGCGCCAGCAGCTCCGACAGGGATCTCCCTGAAGCTTTCTTT. This sequence joins TRBV5-1 and TRBJ1-1, with 7 bases that match TRBD1. CDR3 size: 14 residues. Trimming removed 3 bases from V and 6 bases from J; junction bases left unmatched: 8. The germline gives CDR1 SGHRS, CDR2 YFSETQ.

This chain uses TRBV5-1 with TRBJ1-1; 9 bases agree with TRBD1. Looked up from germline, CDR1 is SGHRS and CDR2 is YFSETQ. With V trimmed by 3 bases and J by 4 bases, 1 base remained unmatched. CDR3 size: 13 residues. This CDR3 is CASSWTGATEAFF. The DNA of the CDR3 is TGCGCCAGCAGCTGGACAGGGGCCACTGAAGCTTTCTTT.

The chain recombines TRBV30 with TRBJ2-1, with D perhaps TRBD1 or TRBD2 (5 bases each). Trimming took off 5 bases at V and 3 bases at J, with 17 bases between the two ends. CDR3 length equals 15 residues. Germline V CDR1 and CDR2: GTSNPN, SVGIG (reference sequence). CDR3 protein: CAWGMRDAFYNEQFF. CDR3 in DNA: TGTGCCTGGGGTATGAGGGACGCGTTCTACAATGAGCAGTTCTTC.

The V gene is TRBV9, the J gene TRBJ2-1; tentatively, D is TRBD1 (5 bases). CDR3 length: 14 residues. The V gene's germline CDR1 is SGDLS and CDR2 YYNGEE. V shed 6 bases and J shed 8 bases, with 18 bases lying between them. CDR3 in DNA: TGTGCCAGCAATTCCGGCCCGAAGGGGTATGAGCAGTTCTTC. Amino acid sequence: CASNSGPKGYEQFF.

This rearrangement joins TRBV9 to TRBJ2-7; 14 bases agree with TRBD2. J lost 5 bases, V lost 4 bases, and 5 bases had no gene match. The CDR3 is made up of 15 amino acids. Germline CDR1 is SGDLS and CDR2 is YYNGEE. CDR3 bases: TGTGCCAGCAGCCCAAGGACTAGCGGGGGGCACGAGCAGTACTTC. Amino acids: CASSPRTSGGHEQYF.

This clone appeared a single time. A read error may produce the germline difference seen at one junction end. J is TRBJ2-5 and V is TRBV10-3, with a weak D call TRBD2 (5 bases). The germline V gene encodes CDR1 ENHRY and CDR2 SYGVKD. The CDR3 length is 14 residues. CDR3 nucleotides: TGTGCCATCAGTGACCGGGATAAACAAGAGACCAAGTACTTC. Protein sequence: CAISDRDKQETKYF.

The sample holds a few counts of this clone. The gene calls are TRBV29-1 and TRBJ2-1; D remains unclear. CDR3 size: 10 residues. The germline V gene has CDR1 SQVTM and CDR2 ANQGSEA. Trimming left V 4 bases short and J 7 bases short, with 5 bases between. CDR3: CSVAGNEQFF. The CDR3 DNA follows: TGCAGCGTTGCCGGTAATGAGCAGTTCTTC.

The V and J genes are TRBV6-5 and TRBJ2-1; 10 bases map to TRBD2. Germline CDR1 and CDR2: MNHEY and SVGAGI. This CDR3 contains 16 residues. Trimming cost V 4 bases and J 9 bases; bases outside gene matches: 12. CDR3 nucleotides: TGTGCCAGCAGTTTAACCCCGCTAGCGGGAGCGGGTGAGCAGTTCTTC. Translation gives CASSLTPLAGAGEQFF.

This sequence joins TRBV27 and TRBJ2-7, with D perhaps matching TRBD2 (6 bases). Trimming stripped 3 bases from V and 3 bases from J, with 9 bases between. Germline-derived CDR1 and CDR2 are MNHEY and SMNVEV (reference sequence). There are 13 residues in the CDR3. CDR3 sequence: CASSFRDFYEQYF. The CDR3 bases are TGTGCCAGCAGTTTCCGGGACTTCTACGAGCAGTACTTC.

The rearrangement joins TRBV11-2 to TRBJ1-6, with D uncertain. CDR3 length equals 14 residues. Germline assignment: CDR1 SGHAT and CDR2 FQNNGV. V dropped 4 bases and J dropped 6 bases, with 10 bases sitting between them. CDR3 bases: TGTGCCAGCAGCTCCCATGGAGGTAATTCACCCCTCCACTTT. It codes for CASSSHGGNSPLHF.

The chain combines TRBV5-6 with TRBJ1-1; D unresolved. From germline, CDR1 is SGHDT and CDR2 YYEEEE. This CDR3 comprises 15 residues. V was clipped by 0 bases and J by 4 bases, with 13 bases between them. Written as DNA, the CDR3 is TGTGCCAGCAGCTTGGGGGCGCCCGGACCCACTGAAGCTTTCTTT. This translates into CASSLGAPGPTEAFF.

CDR3 protein: CASSFPTGLTGELFF. CDR3 sequence (DNA): TGTGCCAGCAGCTTCCCGACAGGGCTCACCGGGGAGCTGTTTTTT. V usage is TRBV7-2 and J usage is TRBJ2-2; 7 bases align to TRBD1. Germline-derived CDR1 and CDR2 are SGHTA and FQGNSA. With 3 bases clipped from V and 4 bases from J, the junction kept 5 bases outside the gene matches. The CDR3 is 15 amino acids. The variable domain in full, with the rest retrieved from reference TRBV7-2 and TRBJ2-2, is GAGVSQSPSNKVTEKGKDVELRCDPISGHTALYWYRQSLGQGLEFLIYFQGNSAPDKSGLPSDRFSAERTGGSVSTLTIQRTQQEDSAVYLCASSFPTGLTGELFFGEGSRLTVL.

V usage is TRBV30 and J usage is TRBJ2-1, with D perhaps matching TRBD2 (6 bases). V lost 4 bases, J lost 8 bases, and 18 bases lay in between. CDR1 is GTSNPN, CDR2 SVGIG, per germline (reference sequence). The CDR3 contains 14 residues. CDR3 bases: TGTGCCTGGACGGGAGCCTCTGCTTCGGATGAGCAGTTCTTC. Translation: CAWTGASASDEQFF.

V gene TRBV14 combines with J gene TRBJ1-2; unclear D gene. From germline, CDR1 is SGHDN and CDR2 FVKESK. The length of the CDR3 is 13 residues. Trimming stripped 4 bases from V and 6 bases from J, with 12 bases between. CDR3 residues: CASSPTDLDGYTF. DNA of the CDR3: TGTGCCAGCAGCCCGACGGACCTAGATGGCTACACCTTC. Drawing the rest from reference TRBV14 and TRBJ1-2, the complete variable domain is EAGVTQFPSHSVIEKGQTVTLRCDPISGHDNLYWYRRVMGKEIKFLLHFVKESKQDESGMPNNRFLAERTGGTYSTLKVQPAELEDSGVYFCASSPTDLDGYTFGSGTRLTVV.